This TCR beta chain originates from a study of blood T cell repertoires in COVID-19. Across the study: Sites across the United States, Italy and Spain contributed samples from acute and convalescent COVID-19. Sources were T cells, B-cell-depleted T cells, or PBMCs; the material itself was cDNA or gDNA.

How the authors handled the data: Amplification of reference gene primers was used by the study to estimate nucleated cell counts. Profiling relied on immunoSEQ multiplex PCR, and the TCRdb table lists in-frame clones only, not all of them. Clone size and the V and J calls come from that table; the DNA yielded D and trimming. The sample contains approximately 190,000 clones, more than 85% of which appear only once. Germline CDR1 MNHNS, CDR2 SASEGT. The CDR3 contains 15 residues. Trimming left V 0 bases short and J 9 bases short, with 18 bases between. The sequence was collected from a man aged 65 to 85 with active or convalescent COVID-19. The chain has TRBV6-1 and TRBJ2-7; possible D gene TRBD1, 5 bases. Sequencing used peripheral blood. The CDR3 DNA is TGTGCCAGCAGTGAAGCGAGTAGTCCGCTGGGGCGGCAGTACTTC. Encoded protein: CASSEASSPLGRQYF.